These 8 T cell receptor beta chains originate from one sample sequenced in a study of cytomegalovirus exposure and HLA in healthy donors. PCR involved 60 Vbeta and 13 Jbeta primers. Clones were sequenced by immunoSEQ multiplex PCR, and TCRdb holds only the in-frame ones, with some missing. Seen here are 90,000 to 120,000 clones, about three quarters observed once, and the top ten hold 11% to 15%. The sample taken for sequencing was PBMCs. These receptors originate from a male donor in good health and CMV-seropositive.

The chain employs TRBV7-2 and TRBJ1-4; D remains ambiguous. V was cut by 8 bases and J by 7 bases, with 17 bases left in between. This CDR3 has 14 amino acids. Germline V gene lookup returns CDR1 SGHTA and CDR2 FQGNSA. The CDR3 DNA reads TGTGCCAGCTCCCTAGGAGGACTTGGTGAAAAACTGTTTTTT. This codes for CASSLGGLGEKLFF.

V usage is TRBV12-5 and J usage is TRBJ2-5; TRBD2 matches 8 bases. The last part of the DNA fits TRBJ2-7 better; the J call may be wrong. CDR3 length: 15 residues. CDR1 LGHNT and CDR2 FRNRAP come from the germline V gene. CDR3 sequence (DNA): TGTGCTAGTGGTCAAGCGGGGGCCTTAACCTACGAGCAGTACTTC. Translating it yields CASGQAGALTYEQYF.

The rearrangement joins TRBV6-5 to TRBJ1-2, with TRBD1 matching over 8 bases. This CDR3 region has 15 residues. V was pared by 4 bases and J by 7 bases, with 11 bases of the junction left unmatched. Germline CDR1 reads MNHEY; CDR2 reads SVGAGI. CDR3 in amino acids: CASSWTDRVASGYTF. For the CDR3, the DNA is TGTGCCAGCAGTTGGACGGACAGGGTGGCCTCTGGCTACACCTTC.

V is TRBV6-5 and J is TRBJ2-3; D is unclear. The CDR3 totals 14 residues. The germline V gene has CDR1 MNHEY and CDR2 SVGAGI. Deletions cut 8 bases from V and 4 bases from J, with 16 bases between. The CDR3 region is CASVKRSRPDTQYF. The CDR3 region has the DNA TGTGCCAGCGTTAAGAGGAGCCGACCAGATACGCAGTATTTT.

This rearrangement joins TRBV7-2 to TRBJ1-2, with a possible D match to TRBD1 (6 bases). This CDR3 spans 16 amino acids. V lost 4 bases to trimming and J lost 2 bases, with 17 bases between them. Germline V gives CDR1 SGHTA, CDR2 FQGNSA. CDR3 nucleotide sequence: TGTGCCAGCAGCTCTCAGGGGATGGGGAAAAACTATGGCTACACCTTC. It is translated as CASSSQGMGKNYGYTF.

The chain uses TRBV5-1 and TRBJ1-6; perhaps TRBD1 as D (6 bases). V shed 5 bases and J shed 7 bases, with 13 bases lying between them. Germline assignment: CDR1 SGHRS and CDR2 YFSETQ. The CDR3 contains 14 residues. CDR3: CASRGPRGNSPLHF. The CDR3 bases are TGCGCCAGCAGAGGACCAAGGGGGAATTCACCCCTCCACTTT.

This clone was seen more than once but under ten times. The chain employs TRBV7-2 and TRBJ1-4, with 9 positions matching TRBD1. The CDR3 runs to 14 residues. Germline V gene lookup returns CDR1 SGHTA and CDR2 FQGNSA. V lost 5 bases and J lost 8; bases outside the gene matches: 6. CDR3: CASSTGTGYEKLFF. The DNA of the CDR3 is TGTGCCAGCAGCACCGGGACAGGGTACGAAAAACTGTTTTTT.

The chain is built from TRBV5-1 and TRBJ2-1; 7 nucleotides agree with TRBD2. The CDR3 is 15 residues long. The V and J ends lost 3 bases and 8 bases, in that order; junction bases with no gene match: 11. Germline V CDR1 and CDR2: SGHRS, YFSETQ. The CDR3, as DNA: TGCGCCAGCAGCTCGCTAGCGGATACGTCCGATGAGCAGTTCTTC. Protein sequence: CASSSLADTSDEQFF.